Listed here is a single T cell receptor (beta chain). This clone showed up just once. Its antigen is currently not known. No base-level quality is on record; no much larger clone is a single base apart. V is cut by 5 bases and J by 3 bases, and the space between the germline ends is 10 bases. CDR1 MNHNS and CDR2 SASEGT are derived from the germline V gene. The CDR3 has 13 amino acids, counting the end cysteine and phenylalanine. The read is trimmed to its CDR3 DNA, 39 bases read in frame from base 1. The record originates from a study of T cell changes during pregnancy in multiple sclerosis (dated by TCRdb to the late 2010s). Notes on the research overall: The study looked at changes in the T cell repertoire across pregnancy in women with multiple sclerosis.

Receptor amplification or capture employed the immunoSEQ multiplex PCR assay. TCRdb mirrors the immuneACCESS table, restricted to in-frame sequences. Some clones are absent from its copies; in checked studies, under half trace to an unresolved V gene, and the reason for the others is unknown. The sample has about 58,000 clones on record, about 90% of them singletons. The top ten hold almost 0.5% of the sample. The chain uses TRBV6-1 and TRBJ1-2; a tentative D match to TRBD1 spans 5 bases. Sequencing used CD4+ T cells from peripheral blood mononuclear cells, obtained after pregnancy. This sequence originates from a female donor in good health, enrolled as a control in a pregnancy study. The nucleotides read TGTGCCAGCAGTAAGACAGCCGACTATGGCTACACCTTC. It is translated as CASSKTADYGYTF.